Shown below are 10 T cell receptor beta chains from a single sample sequenced in a study of vaccination and CD4 T cells after COVID-19. Oncomine TCR Beta short-read sequencing was applied to DNA from cultured CD4+ T cells. TCRdb passed the PCR reads through MiXCR, listing each CDR3 protein once. The profile shows under 20,000 distinct CDR3 sequences, under 30% of them singletons. No antigen has been assigned to these receptors. Treatment noted: roughly 11-day PBMC culture with coronavirus spike peptide pools or control peptides (ViraFEST assay). The sequenced material came from cultured CD4+ T cells from blood. The receptors derive from a human donor with COVID-19.

A few counts support this clonotype. This chain connects TRBV7-9 to TRBJ2-7, with TRBD2 matching over 7 bases. V lost 8 bases, J lost 6 bases, and 13 bases stayed unmatched. Germline assignment: CDR1 SEHNR and CDR2 FQNEAQ (reference sequence). The CDR3 contains 14 residues. CDR3 protein: CASGLGAGISEQYF. The CDR3 DNA sequence: TGTGCCAGCGGACTGGGAGCGGGGATTAGCGAGCAGTACTTC.

For this clonotype: A much more abundant neighbour one base away suggests this may be a read error. The V call is TRBV20-1, the J call TRBJ1-4; D gene unclear. Germline CDR1 reads DFQATT; CDR2 reads SNEGSKA (reference sequence). The CDR3 is 14 residues long. The CDR3 loop reads CRASQSATNEKLFF. The CDR3 bases are TGCAGAGCTAGCCAGTCCGCAACTAATGAAAAACTGTTTTTT.

This clonotype was seen a few times. This sequence joins TRBV19 and TRBJ2-7; D not resolved. The CDR3 is 11 residues long. V was clipped by 4 bases and J by 5 bases, with 6 bases between them. CDR1 LNHDA and CDR2 SQIVND come from the germline V gene (reference sequence). The CDR3 DNA follows: TGTGCCAGTAGTACGTTCAACGAGCAGTACTTC. It codes for CASSTFNEQYF.

The chain carries TRBV20-1 and TRBJ1-1, with D uncertain. In germline, CDR1 is DFQATT, CDR2 SNEGSKA (reference sequence). There are 12 residues in the CDR3. V was pared by 6 bases and J by 4 bases, with 12 bases between. CDR3 nucleotide sequence: TGCAGTGCGGGAACAGCGGGCACTGAAGCTTTCTTT. It encodes CSAGTAGTEAFF.

Only a few counts were recorded for this clonotype. This rearrangement joins TRBV7-2 to TRBJ2-5; 10 bases are a match to TRBD1. J was trimmed by 7 bases and V by 5 bases; bases with no gene match: 7. The CDR3 is made up of 14 amino acids. CDR1 SGHTA and CDR2 FQGNSA come from the germline V gene. CDR3 sequence: CASSPGTGELTQYF. CDR3 DNA sequence: TGTGCCAGCAGCCCCGGGACAGGGGAGTTGACCCAGTACTTC.

In its sample, this clonotype was seen a few times. The gene calls are TRBV7-9 and TRBJ2-1, with D possibly called TRBD1 or TRBD2 (5 bases each). V lost 0 bases and J lost 8, with 14 bases in between. Germline-derived CDR1 and CDR2 are SEHNR and FQNEAQ (reference sequence). CDR3 length: 15 residues. For the CDR3, the DNA is TGTGCCAGCAGCTTAGCGGGACCCGCGGAACATGAGCAGTTCTTC. Translated, it gives CASSLAGPAEHEQFF.

The chain combines TRBV12-5 with TRBJ2-7; 12 bases are a match to TRBD2. Germline assignment: CDR1 LGHNT and CDR2 FRNRAP. V trimming: 4 bases; J trimming: 3 bases; junction bases outside the gene matches: 16. CDR3 length: 19 amino acids. The CDR3 DNA reads as TGTGCTAGTGGTTCCAGGGTAGGGCTAGCGGGGGGGATTAACTACGAGCAGTACTTC. Residues: CASGSRVGLAGGINYEQYF.

This sequence joins TRBV6-2 or TRBV6-3 and TRBJ2-3; D remains unclear. V was pared by 5 bases and J by 6 bases, with 6 bases between. The CDR3 runs 11 residues. Germline V gives CDR1 MNHEY, CDR2 SVGEGT. DNA of the CDR3: TGTGCCAGCAGTCATTCGGATACGCAGTATTTT. This encodes CASSHSDTQYF.

This chain joins TRBV5-4 and TRBJ1-1; D is unclear. V lost 4 bases, J lost 0 bases, and 7 bases lay in between. Germline-derived CDR1 and CDR2 are SGHNT and YYREEE (reference sequence). The CDR3 loop spans 13 amino acids. The chain's CDR3 is CASSPRMNTEAFF. In nucleotides, the CDR3 is TGTGCCAGCAGCCCAAGGATGAACACTGAAGCTTTCTTT.

This clonotype turned up a few times. The chain combines TRBV19 with TRBJ2-7; 11 nucleotides align to TRBD1. The germline V gene encodes CDR1 LNHDA and CDR2 SQIVND (reference sequence). Trimming took 9 bases from V and 0 from J; bases not matched to a gene: 13. This CDR3 has 17 residues. The CDR3 sequence is CASTSGGGTGGSYEQYF. CDR3 nucleotide sequence: TGTGCCAGCACCTCTGGAGGGGGGACAGGGGGCTCCTACGAGCAGTACTTC.